The 13 T cell receptor beta chains below all came from one sample that was sequenced in a study of blood T cell repertoires in COVID-19 (dated by TCRdb to the early 2020s). The library came from the immunoSEQ multiplex PCR assay. Not all clones reach the TCRdb copy of this immuneACCESS table, which keeps in-frame sequences only. Checked studies attribute under half of the gap to unresolved V genes and leave the rest unexplained. The table for this sample lists approximately 150,000 clones; about 91% of them were counted only once. The top ten constitute 1.5% to 2% of the sample. Sequences were obtained from peripheral blood. These receptors were taken from a woman in her forties or fifties with acute or convalescent COVID-19.

This clone was found once. The chain carries TRBV6-2 or TRBV6-3 and TRBJ2-3; 8 bases agree with TRBD2. Germline V CDR1 and CDR2: MNHEY, SVGEGT. The CDR3 is 17 amino acids. Unmatched junction bases numbered 13, after V lost 3 bases and J lost 5 bases. CDR3 sequence: CASSYSGGRRGIDTQYF. The CDR3 coding sequence is TGTGCCAGCAGTTATTCTGGCGGGAGGAGAGGGATAGATACGCAGTATTTT.

This chain uses TRBV5-1 with TRBJ1-4, with D maybe TRBD1 (6 bases). Germline V gene lookup returns CDR1 SGHRS and CDR2 YFSETQ. Trimming cost V 4 bases and J 1 base, with 11 bases left between them. The CDR3 is made up of 15 amino acids. The CDR3 protein is CASSTRGGTNEKLFF. The CDR3 DNA is TGCGCCAGCAGCACCCGAGGGGGAACTAATGAAAAACTGTTTTTT.

The table lists this clone with a count of one. The gene calls are TRBV19 and TRBJ1-5; D uncertain. Trimming removed 3 bases from V and 7 bases from J, with 10 bases in between. CDR1 is LNHDA, CDR2 SQIVND, per germline (reference sequence). There are 13 residues in the CDR3. The CDR3 DNA follows: TGTGCCAGTAGTATGTCCAGAGGGCAGCCCCAGCATTTT. This translates into CASSMSRGQPQHF.

The table lists this clone with a count of one. The rearrangement uses TRBV9 and TRBJ2-3; 10 bases are shared with TRBD2. Looked up from germline, CDR1 is SGDLS and CDR2 is YYNGEE. The CDR3 length is 15 residues. V gave up 1 base and J gave up 4 bases; unmatched junction bases: 3. The CDR3 sequence is CASSVSSGSPDTQYF. The CDR3 region has the DNA TGTGCCAGCAGCGTATCTAGCGGGAGCCCAGATACGCAGTATTTT.

The chain recombines TRBV7-2 with TRBJ2-7; weak D call: TRBD1 (6 bases). The CDR3 has 14 amino acids. Germline CDR1 is SGHTA and CDR2 is FQGNSA. Between the trimmed V and J ends, which lost 3 bases and 2 bases, there was a span of 11 bases. The CDR3 spells CASSFRQETYEQYF. The CDR3 DNA reads as TGTGCCAGCAGCTTTCGACAGGAGACCTACGAGCAGTACTTC.

This clone was picked up a small number of times. The gene calls are TRBV27 and TRBJ1-2; D not resolved. The V and J ends lost 5 bases and 4 bases respectively, with 17 bases between them. Germline-derived CDR1 and CDR2 are MNHEY and SMNVEV (reference sequence). This CDR3 spans 15 amino acids. The CDR3 nucleotides read TGTGCCAGCAGTCCAACGAGGTTCGTTTTCTATGGCTACACCTTC. It translates to CASSPTRFVFYGYTF.

The chain is built from TRBV2 and TRBJ2-5, with D tentatively TRBD1 (6 bases). Germline CDR1 is SNHLY and CDR2 is FYNNEI. The CDR3 sequence is 13 residues long. The V gene lost 3 bases and the J gene lost 5 bases, with 10 bases spanning the gap. Here the CDR3 reads CASSENRVETQYF. CDR3 nucleotides: TGTGCCAGCAGTGAGAACAGGGTCGAGACCCAGTACTTC.

The rearrangement joins TRBV4-3 to TRBJ1-4; D is unclear. The CDR3 covers 16 residues. V lost 0 bases, J lost 0 bases, and 8 bases lay in between. Germline V CDR1 and CDR2: LGHNA, YSLEER. This CDR3 is CASSQDWGATNEKLFF. DNA of the CDR3: TGCGCCAGCAGCCAAGATTGGGGAGCAACTAATGAAAAACTGTTTTTT.

The V and J genes are TRBV3-1 (or the pseudogene TRBV3-2) and TRBJ1-2; TRBD1 might be the D (6 bases). CDR3 length: 13 amino acids. Looked up from germline, CDR1 is LGHDT and CDR2 is YNNKEL (reference sequence). V was cut by 6 bases and J by 6 bases, with 14 bases left in between. In nucleotides, the CDR3 is TGTGCCAGCAGGGATGGGGGGGCTCATGGCTACACCTTC. This sequence encodes CASRDGGAHGYTF.

V is TRBV5-1 and J is TRBJ2-3; 10 nucleotides line up with TRBD2. Germline CDR1 and CDR2: SGHRS and YFSETQ. V trimming: 2 bases; J trimming: 0 bases; junction bases outside the gene matches: 3. The CDR3 is 16 amino acids. CDR3 DNA sequence: TGCGCCAGCAGCTTTGGGACTAGCGTGAGCACAGATACGCAGTATTTT. It translates to CASSFGTSVSTDTQYF.

The rearrangement links TRBV18 to TRBJ1-2; a weak D match, TRBD1 (5 bases). This CDR3 is 14 amino acids long. V was trimmed by 2 bases and J by 4 bases, leaving 11 bases between them. Per the germline V gene, CDR1 is KGHSH and CDR2 is LQKENI. CDR3 sequence reads: CASSPGAVSYGYTF. Here the CDR3 DNA reads TGTGCCAGCTCACCAGGGGCAGTCAGCTATGGCTACACCTTC.

This sequence joins TRBV7-8 and TRBJ2-3; 11 nucleotides align to TRBD2. The germline V gene has CDR1 SGHVS and CDR2 FQNEAQ. Losses at the gene ends were 4 bases for V and 5 bases for J; bases not matched to a gene: 8. This CDR3 comprises 16 residues. CDR3 region: CASSSELAGVKDTQYF. The CDR3 DNA is TGTGCCAGCAGCTCTGAACTAGCGGGAGTGAAAGATACGCAGTATTTT.

This clone was recorded once. The chain is built from TRBV7-2 and TRBJ2-1; 14 bases line up with TRBD2. This CDR3 spans 16 amino acids. V trimming: 5 bases; J trimming: 9 bases; junction bases outside the gene matches: 9. Germline V lookup: CDR1 SGHTA, CDR2 FQGNSA. The CDR3 DNA is TGTGCCAGCAGCCCCGGGACTAGCGGGAGTATAGGTGAGCAGTTCTTC. This encodes CASSPGTSGSIGEQFF.